The 18 T cell receptor beta chains below all came from one sample that was sequenced in a study of cytomegalovirus exposure and HLA in healthy donors. Vbeta (60) and Jbeta (13) primers were used in the PCR. This table comes from immunoSEQ multiplex PCR, and its TCRdb copy is limited to in-frame clones, with some not included. The sample lists 74,000 or so clones; roughly three quarters were seen once. Sequencing was performed on PBMCs. The receptors were sampled from a middle-aged woman in good health and CMV-seropositive.

The CDR3 is CASSQGSTGFNEKLFF. For the CDR3, the DNA is TGCGCCAGCAGCCAGGGCTCGACAGGGTTTAATGAAAAACTGTTTTTT. This chain uses TRBV4-1 with TRBJ1-4, with 7 bases aligning to TRBD1. V lost 3 bases, J lost 4 bases, and 8 bases stayed unmatched. Germline V gene data show CDR1 as MGHRA and CDR2 as YSYEKL. The CDR3 spans 16 residues.

The gene calls are TRBV18 and TRBJ2-5, with 11 bases that match TRBD2. CDR1 KGHSH and CDR2 LQKENI come from the germline V gene. V dropped 2 bases and J dropped 1; count of bases not matched to a gene: 9. The CDR3 loop spans 18 amino acids. The DNA for the CDR3 is TGTGCCAGCTCACCAGTCGGAACTAGCGGGGGACTCCAAGAGACCCAGTACTTC. Translating gives CASSPVGTSGGLQETQYF.

This chain links TRBV28 with TRBJ1-5; the match to TRBD1 covers 7 bases. The V and J ends lost 10 bases and 4 bases, in that order; junction bases with no gene match: 10. The germline V gene has CDR1 MDHEN and CDR2 SYDVKM. The CDR3 has 14 residues. In nucleotides, the CDR3 is TGTGCCACCAAAGGGGGCGCGTTTAATCAGCCCCAGCATTTT. It encodes CATKGGAFNQPQHF.

This clone has just one count. The J gene is TRBJ2-1, the V gene TRBV5-1; 8 nucleotides match TRBD2. Losses at the gene ends were 0 bases for V and 8 bases for J; bases not matched to a gene: 1. Germline values: CDR1 SGHRS, CDR2 YFSETQ. The CDR3 contains 13 residues. CDR3 nucleotide sequence: TGCGCCAGCAGCTTGGGACTAGCGTATGAGCAGTTCTTC. It translates to CASSLGLAYEQFF.

In its sample, this clone was seen a few times. The chain uses TRBV28 and TRBJ2-5; TRBD2 is a possible D gene (6 bases). In germline, CDR1 is MDHEN, CDR2 SYDVKM. CDR3 size: 14 residues. V was clipped by 2 bases and J by 2 bases, with 9 bases between them. CDR3 nucleotides: TGTGCCAGCAGTTTAGCGGGACCGCAAGAGACCCAGTACTTC. Translated, it gives CASSLAGPQETQYF.

This clone was observed a handful of times. The chain links TRBV7-9 to TRBJ2-3, with D maybe TRBD2 (5 bases). CDR1 is SEHNR, CDR2 FQNEAQ, per germline (reference sequence). There are 16 residues in the CDR3. Trimming left V 3 bases short and J 4 bases short, with 17 bases between. Here the CDR3 reads CASSFGRLRDPDTQYF. CDR3 in DNA: TGTGCCAGCAGCTTTGGTCGACTACGTGATCCAGATACGCAGTATTTT.

This chain connects TRBV5-1 to TRBJ1-6; possible D gene TRBD1, 6 bases. Germline assignment: CDR1 SGHRS and CDR2 YFSETQ. Trimming cost V 3 bases and J 0 bases, with 16 bases left between them. The CDR3 contains 18 residues. CDR3 loop: CASSSWTATSSYNSPLHF. The CDR3 DNA reads as TGCGCCAGCAGCTCCTGGACAGCGACGAGCTCCTATAATTCACCCCTCCACTTT.

The genes are TRBV4-1 and TRBJ1-6; 8 positions agree with TRBD1. V lost 2 bases and J lost 8; bases outside the gene matches: 5. Looked up from germline, CDR1 is MGHRA and CDR2 is YSYEKL. The CDR3 sequence is 15 residues long. The CDR3 is CASSQIRGQDSPLHF. The CDR3 DNA reads as TGCGCCAGCAGCCAAATCAGGGGGCAGGATTCACCCCTCCACTTT.

The chain couples TRBV9 to TRBJ2-7; perhaps TRBD2 as D (6 bases). The CDR3 runs to 16 residues. Germline V CDR1 and CDR2: SGDLS, YYNGEE. Trimming cost V 2 bases and J 1 base, with 16 bases left between them. The CDR3 spells CASSVRERAGSYEQYF. Here the CDR3 DNA reads TGTGCCAGCAGCGTCCGGGAGAGGGCGGGATCCTACGAGCAGTACTTC.

The rearrangement joins TRBV29-1 to TRBJ2-3, with D uncertain. The V end lost 3 bases, the J end lost 4 bases, and 5 bases lay between the germline ends. Per germline, CDR1 SQVTM and CDR2 ANQGSEA. This CDR3 contains 11 residues. The CDR3 loop is CSVDLSDTQYF. DNA of the CDR3: TGCAGCGTTGACCTTTCAGATACGCAGTATTTT.

A few counts support this clone. The V gene is TRBV30, the J gene TRBJ2-7; D is unresolved. Germline CDR1 and CDR2: GTSNPN and SVGIG (reference sequence). Trimming removed 2 bases at V and 0 bases at J, with 5 bases between. The CDR3 has 12 residues. The CDR3 protein is CAWSTNSYEQYF. The CDR3 nucleotides are TGTGCCTGGAGTACTAACTCCTACGAGCAGTACTTC.

The J gene is TRBJ2-1, the V gene TRBV4-2, with D possibly TRBD1 on 5 matching bases. CDR1 and CDR2 (germline): LGHNA, YNFKEQ. The CDR3 sequence is 17 residues long. Trimming stripped 0 bases from V and 6 bases from J, with 18 bases between. CDR3 sequence: CASSQDGALGGLNEQFF. Here the CDR3 DNA reads TGTGCCAGCAGCCAAGATGGGGCTTTGGGTGGCCTCAATGAGCAGTTCTTC.

This chain links TRBV5-4 with TRBJ2-1, with TRBD2 matching 7 bases. The V and J ends lost 3 bases and 4 bases, in that order; junction bases with no gene match: 4. Germline CDR1 and CDR2: SGHNT and YYREEE (reference sequence). The CDR3 runs to 14 residues. DNA of the CDR3: TGTGCCAGCAGCTCCCGGACTAGTTACAATGAGCAGTTCTTC. Amino acids: CASSSRTSYNEQFF.

This clone showed up just a few times. The chain is built from TRBV6-4 and TRBJ2-1, with TRBD1 matching 9 bases. This CDR3 contains 15 residues. The V segment lost 5 bases and the J segment 6 bases; nucleotides outside the gene matches: 8. The germline gives CDR1 MRHNA, CDR2 SNTAGT. The CDR3 bases are TGTGCCAGCAGTTCAACAGGGGGCTCAGTCAATGAGCAGTTCTTC. This sequence encodes CASSSTGGSVNEQFF.

The genes are TRBV5-1 and TRBJ2-1, with a tentative D call TRBD2 (6 bases). Trimming pared 5 bases from V and 4 bases from J, leaving 13 bases between. The germline gives CDR1 SGHRS, CDR2 YFSETQ. The CDR3 is 14 amino acids. For the CDR3, the DNA is TGCGCCAGCAGTCCGGGGGAGGTTTACAATGAGCAGTTCTTC. Encoded protein: CASSPGEVYNEQFF. Complete variable domain (other parts from reference TRBV5-1 and TRBJ2-1): KAGVTQTPRYLIKTRGQQVTLSCSPISGHRSVSWYQQTPGQGLQFLFEYFSETQRNKGNFPGRFSGRQFSNSRSEMNVSTLELGDSALYLCASSPGEVYNEQFFGPGTRLTVL.

The sample holds one count of this clone. The chain uses TRBV6-1 and TRBJ1-3; TRBD1 matches 7 bases. The CDR3 is 15 residues long. J was trimmed by 2 bases and V by 4 bases; bases with no gene match: 5. Germline lookup yields CDR1 MNHNS and CDR2 SASEGT. CDR3 sequence (DNA): TGTGCCAGCAGTGTTACAGGGGTCACTGGAAACACCATATATTTT. Its protein product is CASSVTGVTGNTIYF.

The chain combines TRBV5-1 with TRBJ2-1; tentative D call: TRBD1 (6 bases). Germline loops: CDR1 SGHRS, CDR2 YFSETQ. Between the trimmed V and J ends, which lost 2 bases and 1 base, there was a span of 10 bases. This CDR3 has 15 residues. CDR3: CASSLQGTSYNEQFF. The CDR3 nucleotides are TGCGCCAGCAGCTTACAGGGTACGTCCTACAATGAGCAGTTCTTC.

The rearrangement joins TRBV29-1 to TRBJ2-7, with a possible D match to TRBD1 (6 bases). Trimming took off 6 bases at V and 3 bases at J, with 12 bases between the two ends. Per the germline V gene, CDR1 is SQVTM and CDR2 is ANQGSEA. This CDR3 comprises 12 residues. The CDR3 nucleotides read TGCAGCGTCTCCGGGACATACTACGAGCAGTACTTC. Amino acids: CSVSGTYYEQYF.